Included here is one T cell receptor (beta chain) sequence, with context. Authors' methods: Because ImmunoSEQ provided only junction sequences with no quality scores, the filtering differed. Generated by immunoSEQ multiplex PCR, the TCRdb table keeps only in-frame clones and is missing some. V and J calls and clone size are copied from that table; D and trimming were computed from the DNA. The sample holds fewer than 2.5 million clones; over 85% are singletons and the top ten take 0.36%. This sample is part of a study of shared clonotypes between healthy human individuals. The sample comprised naive CD4+ T cells from PBMCs. This sample's subset: CD45RA+ positively selected. The TCR originated in a man younger than 35 in good health. Some clones in this sample may be carry-over from other donors' samples.

The CDR3 here is CSARLTQETQYF. The CDR3 DNA follows: TGCAGCGCCCGACTAACACAAGAGACCCAGTACTTC. V usage is TRBV29-1 and J usage is TRBJ2-5, with D possibly matching TRBD2 (5 bases). The CDR3 has 12 residues. Trimming cost V 7 bases and J 2 bases, with 11 bases left between them. Germline CDR1 is SQVTM and CDR2 is ANQGSEA.